This TCR beta chain was found in a study of Graves' ophthalmopathy and Graves' hyperthyroidism. As to this clonotype: Its antigen is still unknown.

The authors diagnosed from clinical symptoms, serum thyroxine, TRAb, thyroid ultrasound and orbital computed tomography. Notes on the study in general: Most expanded clonotypes in thyroid above 0.001 frequency also showed up in blood. Ophthalmopathy progression predictions by the model showed nearly 75% specificity and 70.59% sensitivity.

With 5 bases clipped from V and 4 bases from J, the junction kept 9 bases outside the gene matches. CDR1 LNHDA and CDR2 SQIVND come from the germline V gene (reference sequence). CDR3 length equals 15 residues. The authors amplified TCR beta CDR3 regions from RNA transcripts. An initial RT-PCR round employing HTBI primers preceded a second-round multiplex PCR. TCRdb redid the calling of the multiplex PCR reads with MiXCR, one entry per CDR3 protein. In the table there are 57,000 or so distinct CDR3 sequences, approximately 52% of which are singletons. The sample was peripheral blood. This clonotype was sampled from an adult woman with Graves' ophthalmopathy. J is TRBJ2-7 and V is TRBV19, with TRBD1 matching 9 bases. The CDR3 bases are TGTGCCAGTAGTTGGGGGACAGGGAGATCGTACGAGCAGTACTTC. Its protein product is CASSWGTGRSYEQYF.